The 29 T cell receptor beta chains below were found in one sample sequenced in a study of Tregs in tolerant kidney transplant recipients. Mixed chimerism was transient after nonmyeloablative marrow transplants from related graft donors. The data were produced by immunoSEQ multiplex PCR, yet TCRdb's version contains in-frame clones alone and is incomplete. The sample consists of about 64,000 clones, over 75% of them appearing once. The sequencing here drew on CD4+ T cells from blood (PBMCs), taken 6 months after the transplant. The source is a human patient who received a combined kidney and bone marrow transplant. Some T cells may originate from the graft donor.

The V gene is TRBV10-3, the J gene TRBJ2-7; TRBD1 matches 10 bases. The CDR3 length is 13 residues. Germline V gene sequence: CDR1 ENHRY, CDR2 SYGVKD. V shed 5 bases, J shed 4 bases, and the junction held 2 bases outside the gene matches. In DNA form, the CDR3 reads TGTGCCATCAGTCGGGACAGGGGATACGAGCAGTACTTC. Residues: CAISRDRGYEQYF.

The chain recombines TRBV7-2 with TRBJ1-1; TRBD1 is a possible D gene (6 bases). V lost 1 base to trimming and J lost 3 bases, with 12 bases between them. The length of the CDR3 is 15 residues. Per the germline V gene, CDR1 is SGHTA and CDR2 is FQGNSA. As DNA, the CDR3 is TGTGCCAGCAGCTTAGTGGGCAGGGGTGACACTGAAGCTTTCTTT. It encodes CASSLVGRGDTEAFF.

V is TRBV7-6 and J is TRBJ2-2; 7 nucleotides match TRBD1. From germline, CDR1 is SGHVS and CDR2 FNYEAQ. With 6 bases clipped from V and 3 bases from J, the junction kept 7 bases outside the gene matches. The length of the CDR3 is 15 residues. This CDR3 is CASSHIGGHTGELFF. The CDR3, as DNA: TGTGCCAGCAGTCACATAGGGGGCCACACCGGGGAGCTGTTTTTT.

The chain carries TRBV7-9 and TRBJ1-1; TRBD1 agrees at 9 bases. The CDR3 runs 15 residues. The trim removed 2 bases at V and 6 bases at J, leaving 7 bases unmatched. Germline-derived CDR1 and CDR2 are SEHNR and FQNEAQ (reference sequence). The CDR3 sequence: CASSLRTGGEAEAFF. The CDR3 region has the DNA TGTGCCAGCAGCTTACGCACAGGGGGCGAGGCTGAAGCTTTCTTT. The full variable domain, its missing parts supplied by reference TRBV7-9 and TRBJ1-1, is DTGVSQNPRHKITKRGQNVTFRCDPISEHNRLYWYRQTLGQGPEFLTYFQNEAQLEKSRLLSDRFSAERPKGSFSTLEIQRTEQGDSAMYLCASSLRTGGEAEAFFGQGTRLTVV.

The chain couples TRBV30 to TRBJ1-2; TRBD1 agrees at 11 bases. The CDR3 spans 16 residues. CDR1 is GTSNPN and CDR2 is SVGIG in the germline V gene (reference sequence). Losses at the gene ends were 0 bases for V and 8 bases for J; bases not matched to a gene: 11. In DNA, the CDR3 is TGTGCCTGGAGTGTAAGTCTATCGGGACAGGGGGTCGGCTACACCTTC. This codes for CAWSVSLSGQGVGYTF.

Details on this clone: The same CDR3 is also encoded by other DNA sequences in this sample. The V call is TRBV4-3, the J call TRBJ2-7, with D perhaps TRBD1 (5 bases). Trimming removed 0 bases from V and 2 bases from J, with 14 bases in between. Germline V lookup: CDR1 LGHNA, CDR2 YSLEER. The CDR3 is 16 amino acids. CDR3 nucleotide sequence: TGCGCCAGCAGCCAAGATTCAAACAGGTCCCCCTACGAGCAGTACTTC. As protein: CASSQDSNRSPYEQYF.

This chain uses TRBV19 with TRBJ1-5, with 8 positions matching TRBD1. The germline V gene has CDR1 LNHDA and CDR2 SQIVND (reference sequence). The CDR3 is made up of 14 amino acids. J gave up 8 bases and V 4 bases, and 7 bases lay outside the gene matches. CDR3 bases: TGTGCCAGTAGTACGGACAGGGAGAGGGAGCCCCAGCATTTT. Translating it yields CASSTDREREPQHF.

The rearrangement uses TRBV7-9 and TRBJ1-2; D is possibly TRBD1 (5 bases). Trimming stripped 2 bases from V and 5 bases from J, with 9 bases between. This CDR3 region has 13 residues. CDR1 is SEHNR and CDR2 is FQNEAQ in the germline V gene (reference sequence). The CDR3 loop reads CASSLTDIYGYTF. DNA for the CDR3: TGTGCCAGCAGCTTAACGGACATTTATGGCTACACCTTC.

This chain uses TRBV27 with TRBJ1-6; D may be TRBD1 (5 bases). The CDR3 extends over 17 amino acids. Trimming took 1 base from V and 7 from J, leaving 17 bases between them. Germline-derived CDR1 and CDR2 are MNHEY and SMNVEV (reference sequence). The CDR3 coding sequence is TGTGCCAGCAGTTTATTTTCCATCACAGGTTTAAATTCACCCCTCCACTTT. This encodes CASSLFSITGLNSPLHF.

The rearrangement uses TRBV5-4 and TRBJ1-4; TRBD1 aligns across 8 bases. Losses at the gene ends were 5 bases for V and 7 bases for J; bases not matched to a gene: 10. Per the germline V gene, CDR1 is SGHNT and CDR2 is YYREEE (reference sequence). This CDR3 is built from 15 residues. The CDR3 region is CASSLQGAPLEKLFF. DNA for the CDR3: TGTGCCAGCAGTTTGCAGGGGGCTCCCCTTGAAAAACTGTTTTTT.

The rearrangement links TRBV7-2 to TRBJ2-1; 8 bases line up with TRBD2. The CDR3 has 15 residues. V shed 1 base, J shed 6 bases, and the junction held 5 bases outside the gene matches. The germline CDR1 and CDR2 sequences are SGHTA and FQGNSA. In nucleotides, the CDR3 is TGTGCCAGCAGCTTAGGGCTAGCGGGCGGCAATGAGCAGTTCTTC. Protein product: CASSLGLAGGNEQFF. The whole variable domain, remainder taken from reference TRBV7-2 and TRBJ2-1, is GAGVSQSPSNKVTEKGKDVELRCDPISGHTALYWYRQSLGQGLEFLIYFQGNSAPDKSGLPSDRFSAERTGGSVSTLTIQRTQQEDSAVYLCASSLGLAGGNEQFFGPGTRLTVL.

The J gene is TRBJ2-1, the V gene TRBV19, with D uncertain. V was cut by 2 bases and J by 4 bases, with 15 bases left in between. Germline lookup yields CDR1 LNHDA and CDR2 SQIVND (reference sequence). The CDR3 spans 16 residues. This chain's CDR3 is CASSIRLLRSYNEQFF. The CDR3 DNA is TGTGCCAGTAGTATAAGACTTTTGCGCTCTTACAATGAGCAGTTCTTC.

CDR3 nucleotides: TGTGCCAGCAGCGTACAGTTGGAACAGGTAGCTTTCTTT. Its protein is CASSVQLEQVAFF. The rearrangement joins TRBV9 to TRBJ1-1, with a tentative D call TRBD1 (5 bases). With 1 base removed from V and 10 bases from J, the gap between germline ends came to 14 bases. This CDR3 region has 13 residues. Germline V lookup: CDR1 SGDLS, CDR2 YYNGEE.

The rearrangement links TRBV30 to TRBJ1-1; no firm D call. The germline CDR1 and CDR2 sequences are GTSNPN and SVGIG (reference sequence). Trimming took off 2 bases at V and 4 bases at J, with 8 bases between the two ends. The length of the CDR3 is 12 residues. The CDR3, as DNA: TGTGCCTGGAGTTCCCGGGGCACTGAAGCTTTCTTT. It translates to CAWSSRGTEAFF.

This chain uses TRBV30 with TRBJ2-7; 7 nucleotides align to TRBD2. The V and J ends lost 0 bases and 0 bases, in that order; junction bases with no gene match: 2. The CDR3 has 14 residues. In germline, CDR1 is GTSNPN, CDR2 SVGIG (reference sequence). The CDR3 spells CAWSVGGSSYEQYF. DNA for the CDR3: TGTGCCTGGAGTGTTGGCGGGAGCTCCTACGAGCAGTACTTC. The variable domain in full, with the rest retrieved from reference TRBV30 and TRBJ2-7, is SQTIHQWPATLVQPVGSPLSLECTVEGTSNPNLYWYRQAAGRGLQLLFYSVGIGQISSEVPQNLSASRPQDRQFILSSKKLLLSDSGFYLCAWSVGGSSYEQYFGPGTRLTVT.

This clone came up a few times. The chain carries TRBV19 and TRBJ2-7, with D perhaps TRBD1 (6 bases). V dropped 3 bases and J dropped 3 bases, with 9 bases sitting between them. CDR3 length: 13 residues. Per germline, CDR1 LNHDA and CDR2 SQIVND (reference sequence). CDR3 in DNA: TGTGCCAGTAGTATCAGGGACAACTACGAGCAGTACTTC. Translating gives CASSIRDNYEQYF.

This chain joins TRBV7-9 and TRBJ2-7; 10 bases fit TRBD2. Germline V lookup: CDR1 SEHNR, CDR2 FQNEAQ (reference sequence). This CDR3 spans 15 amino acids. Trimming cost V 5 bases and J 1 base; bases outside gene matches: 5. CDR3 loop: CASSTRTSGSYEQYF. The CDR3 bases are TGTGCCAGCAGCACCAGGACTAGCGGTTCCTACGAGCAGTACTTC. Combining the CDR3 with reference TRBV7-9 and TRBJ2-7 gives the whole variable domain DTGVSQNPRHKITKRGQNVTFRCDPISEHNRLYWYRQTLGQGPEFLTYFQNEAQLEKSRLLSDRFSAERPKGSFSTLEIQRTEQGDSAMYLCASSTRTSGSYEQYFGPGTRLTVT.

V usage is TRBV10-3 and J usage is TRBJ2-4; a weak D match, TRBD1 (5 bases). Germline V gene lookup returns CDR1 ENHRY and CDR2 SYGVKD. Deletions cut 7 bases from V and 8 bases from J, with 15 bases between. The CDR3 consists of 13 residues. CDR3 in DNA: TGTGCCATCATGGCCAGGGATAGGGACATTCAGTACTTC. Amino acid sequence: CAIMARDRDIQYF.

The chain is built from TRBV10-3 and TRBJ2-2; D possibly corresponds to TRBD1 (5 bases). Germline V gene lookup returns CDR1 ENHRY and CDR2 SYGVKD. Trimming removed 0 bases from V and 6 bases from J, with 14 bases in between. The CDR3 contains 16 residues. CDR3 residues: CAISESRVIGAGELFF. In DNA form, the CDR3 reads TGTGCCATCAGTGAGTCGAGAGTAATAGGGGCCGGGGAGCTGTTTTTT.

This clone was seen only a few times. The chain is built from TRBV14 and TRBJ1-3; D unresolved. The CDR3 extends over 14 amino acids. Between the trimmed V and J ends, which lost 1 base and 3 bases, there was a span of 7 bases. The germline CDR1 and CDR2 sequences are SGHDN and FVKESK. CDR3 in amino acids: CASSQAWLGNTIYF. CDR3 nucleotide sequence: TGTGCCAGCAGCCAAGCCTGGCTTGGAAACACCATATATTTT.

J is TRBJ1-5 and V is TRBV18; D not resolved. Trimming took 2 bases from V and 7 from J, leaving 12 bases between them. Looked up from germline, CDR1 is KGHSH and CDR2 is LQKENI. The CDR3 has 14 residues. The CDR3 region has the DNA TGTGCCAGCTCACCAGAGGGAGGTGACCAGCCCCAGCATTTT. As protein: CASSPEGGDQPQHF.

The chain combines TRBV5-6 with TRBJ2-2; the match to TRBD1 covers 10 bases. The CDR3 contains 16 residues. The germline V gene has CDR1 SGHDT and CDR2 YYEEEE. Germline trimming cut 6 bases from V and 4 bases from J; bases unmatched to any gene: 9. This CDR3 is CASTWGTGVTTGELFF. CDR3 nucleotide sequence: TGTGCCAGCACCTGGGGGACAGGGGTGACCACCGGGGAGCTGTTTTTT.

This clone was counted a single time. The chain couples TRBV2 to TRBJ2-3, with TRBD2 matching 10 bases. The V gene end was trimmed by 6 bases and the J gene end by 1 base; junction bases not matched to a gene: 1. CDR1 is SNHLY, CDR2 FYNNEI, per germline. This CDR3 is built from 14 residues. CDR3 sequence: CASRGTSGTDTQYF. For the CDR3, the DNA is TGTGCCAGCAGAGGGACTAGCGGCACAGATACGCAGTATTTT.

This clone was picked up a small number of times. The CDR3 loop is CASSVYGNYGYTF. The DNA of the CDR3 is TGTGCCAGCAGTGTCTACGGTAACTATGGCTACACCTTC. This sequence joins TRBV2 and TRBJ1-2; the D is unclear. With 4 bases removed from V and 1 base from J, the gap between germline ends came to 7 bases. The CDR3 consists of 13 residues. The V gene's germline CDR1 is SNHLY and CDR2 FYNNEI.

This chain joins TRBV11-3 and TRBJ2-1; D ambiguous. The CDR3 is made up of 15 amino acids. Germline CDR1 reads SGHNT; CDR2 reads YENEEA. V shed 1 base and J shed 7 bases, with 14 bases lying between them. The DNA of the CDR3 is TGTGCCAGCAGCTTAGGGTCCGCTACTACGAATGAGCAGTTCTTC. Encoded protein: CASSLGSATTNEQFF.

This rearrangement joins TRBV7-3 to TRBJ2-1, with 11 bases matching TRBD2. Germline V gene lookup returns CDR1 SGHTA and CDR2 FQGTGA. After removal of 4 bases from V and 8 bases from J, the junction contained 7 bases not matched to a gene. The CDR3 is made up of 15 amino acids. As DNA, the CDR3 is TGTGCCAGCAGCTCCCTAGCGGGAGGAAGTTATGAGCAGTTCTTC. It codes for CASSSLAGGSYEQFF.

This clone was recorded a few times. V usage is TRBV7-9 and J usage is TRBJ1-4, with TRBD1 as a possible D gene (5 bases). With 6 bases removed from V and 3 bases from J, the gap between germline ends came to 17 bases. The CDR3 is 16 residues long. Germline assignment: CDR1 SEHNR and CDR2 FQNEAQ (reference sequence). This CDR3 is CASRTSRRGANEKLFF. CDR3 sequence (DNA): TGTGCCAGCAGGACGTCCAGGAGGGGAGCTAATGAAAAACTGTTTTTT.

This clone was seen a few times. One end of the junction varies from germline; a read error may be responsible. The chain combines TRBV30 with TRBJ1-2; D is possibly TRBD1 (5 bases). This CDR3 contains 11 residues. Germline V gives CDR1 GTSNPN, CDR2 SVGIG (reference sequence). DNA for the CDR3: TGTGCCTGGAGTGCCCAACATTTAGGGACTTTC. This encodes CAWSAQHLGTF.

V and J are TRBV6-1 and TRBJ1-2, with 11 bases fitting TRBD1. This CDR3 is built from 17 residues. J gave up 7 bases and V 2 bases, and 12 bases lay outside the gene matches. Germline V gene data show CDR1 as MNHNS and CDR2 as SASEGT. DNA for the CDR3: TGTGCCAGCAGTGAACTGCGGACAGGGGGCATCTCTGGTGGCTACACCTTC. Its translation is CASSELRTGGISGGYTF.